Below are 30 T cell receptor beta chains sequenced from a single sample in a study of post-analysis software for immune sequencing data (dated by TCRdb to between 2015 and 2017). Beyond this particular receptor, the publication reports: Patients showed significantly higher frequencies than controls for roughly 5 TRBV segments, among them TRBV5-6, TRBV5-1 and TRBV20-1.

Libraries were prepared through PCR. TCRdb names Illumina HiSeq 2500 as the instrument used. Unique molecular identifiers were incorporated into TCR beta cDNA libraries to reduce PCR and sequencing biases. The raw public data were reprocessed by TCRdb itself: fastp quality trimming at Q25, MiXCR clonotype calling, in-frame beta chains only. When rows share a CDR3 protein, they turn into one entry using the most common DNA and genes. The sample table holds about 430,000 distinct CDR3 sequences, of which roughly 40% were seen once. The ten largest clones capture approximately 7.6% of the sample. The antigens of these receptors remain unknown. Sequencing was carried out using blood. All receptors derive from a girl aged 2-10 years with multiple sclerosis.

This clonotype was counted between two and nine times. The chain uses TRBV3-1 and TRBJ1-2; D might be TRBD1 (6 bases). V was trimmed by 4 bases and J by 0 bases, leaving 12 bases between them. The CDR3 covers 15 residues. Germline loops: CDR1 LGHDT, CDR2 YNNKEL (reference sequence). CDR3 DNA: TGTGCCAGCAGCCCACGACAGGTTACTAACTATGGCTACACCTTC. Translated: CASSPRQVTNYGYTF. Using reference TRBV3-1 and TRBJ1-2 for the parts outside the CDR3, the full variable domain is DTAVSQTPKYLVTQMGNDKSIKCEQNLGHDTMYWYKQDSKKFLKIMFSYNNKELIINETVPNRFSPKSPDKAHLNLHINSLELGDSAVYFCASSPRQVTNYGYTFGSGTRLTVV.

The table lists this clonotype with many counts. The V call is TRBV4-1, the J call TRBJ2-7; 8 bases agree with TRBD2. The CDR3 sequence is 15 residues long. V was clipped by 4 bases and J by 1 base; unmatched bases: 6. Germline V gene data show CDR1 as MGHRA and CDR2 as YSYEKL. This CDR3 reads CASSPVGLASYEQYF. CDR3 bases: TGCGCCAGCAGCCCCGTCGGACTAGCATCCTACGAGCAGTACTTC.

J is TRBJ2-2 and V is TRBV20-1; the D gene is possibly TRBD2 (5 bases). CDR3 length: 16 amino acids. Per the germline V gene, CDR1 is DFQATT and CDR2 is SNEGSKA (reference sequence). V gave up 0 bases and J gave up 4 bases, with 15 bases separating them. Here the CDR3 reads CSARDSGLAFTGELFF. DNA of the CDR3: TGCAGTGCTAGAGATTCAGGACTGGCTTTCACCGGGGAGCTGTTTTTT.

The chain combines TRBV20-1 with TRBJ2-1; tentative D call: TRBD2 (5 bases). This CDR3 is 12 amino acids long. Germline V lookup: CDR1 DFQATT, CDR2 SNEGSKA (reference sequence). Trimming pared 3 bases from V and 10 bases from J, leaving 13 bases between. The DNA for the CDR3 is TGCAGTGCTAGTTATACCCAGCGGGAGCAGTTCTTC. It codes for CSASYTQREQFF.

The chain joins TRBV4-3 to TRBJ2-4; 7 bases agree with TRBD2. The V gene end was trimmed by 2 bases and the J gene end by 2 bases; junction bases not matched to a gene: 9. The CDR3 runs 17 residues. CDR1 is LGHNA, CDR2 YSLEER, per germline. CDR3 sequence reads: CASSQWASGRSKNIQYF. The CDR3 nucleotides are TGCGCCAGCAGCCAATGGGCTAGCGGACGATCCAAAAACATTCAGTACTTC.

This chain joins TRBV20-1 and TRBJ2-5, with 12 bases that match TRBD1. Germline V gene sequence: CDR1 DFQATT, CDR2 SNEGSKA (reference sequence). There are 15 residues in the CDR3. Trimming removed 5 bases from V and 3 bases from J; junction bases left unmatched: 7. The CDR3 region is CSARGTGGGKETQYF. The DNA for the CDR3 is TGCAGTGCTCGAGGGACAGGGGGCGGGAAAGAGACCCAGTACTTC.

The V and J genes are TRBV6-2 or TRBV6-3 and TRBJ2-4; D is undetermined. The V end was cut by 6 bases, the J end by 3 bases, with 9 bases between. CDR1 is MNHEY and CDR2 is SVGEGT in the germline V gene. The CDR3 runs 13 residues. CDR3 nucleotide sequence: TGTGCCAGCAGGGAGTCTAGCAAAAACATTCAGTACTTC. This encodes CASRESSKNIQYF.

This clonotype was counted many times. The genes are TRBV12-3 or TRBV12-4 and TRBJ2-7; no definite D call. V gave up 5 bases and J gave up 4 bases, with 12 bases separating them. The CDR3 has 13 residues. In DNA, the CDR3 is TGTGCCAGCAGTCTGGGGTCTGGATACGAGCAGTACTTC. Translation gives CASSLGSGYEQYF.

The sample holds a few counts of this clonotype. V gene TRBV29-1 combines with J gene TRBJ2-3; no clear D gene. The germline V and J ends were trimmed by 0 bases and 8 bases, with 6 bases remaining between them. The germline V gene encodes CDR1 SQVTM and CDR2 ANQGSEA. This CDR3 has 11 amino acids. The CDR3 protein is CSVEDSTTQYF. Written as DNA, the CDR3 is TGCAGCGTTGAAGATTCAACTACGCAGTATTTT.

A few counts support this clonotype. CDR3 residues: CASSLEVFWRSPSSGANVLTF. The CDR3, as DNA: TGCGCCAGCAGCTTGGAAGTTTTTTGGCGTAGCCCAAGTTCAGGGGCCAACGTCCTGACTTTC. The chain is built from TRBV5-1 and TRBJ2-6; D is ambiguous. The CDR3 totals 21 residues. V was cut by 0 bases and J by 4 bases, with 26 bases left in between. From germline, CDR1 is SGHRS and CDR2 YFSETQ.

The chain employs TRBV10-3 and TRBJ1-2; no firm D call. Germline V gene data show CDR1 as ENHRY and CDR2 as SYGVKD. Trimming pared 10 bases from V and 5 bases from J, leaving 17 bases between. This CDR3 is 13 amino acids long. The CDR3 sequence is CATKNLREYGYTF. The CDR3 DNA follows: TGTGCCACCAAAAACCTCCGGGAGTATGGCTACACCTTC.

The gene calls are TRBV28 and TRBJ1-6; TRBD1 is a possible D gene (6 bases). Germline-derived CDR1 and CDR2 are MDHEN and SYDVKM. CDR3 size: 15 residues. V lost 6 bases and J 7 bases, leaving 16 bases between the germline ends. The CDR3 nucleotides are TGTGCCAGCAGCCCACAGGGCCACCCAAATTCACCCCTCCACTTT. Translation gives CASSPQGHPNSPLHF.

The genes are TRBV7-3 and TRBJ2-3; 13 bases line up with TRBD2. Germline loops: CDR1 SGHTA, CDR2 FQGTGA. V gave up 5 bases and J gave up 5 bases; unmatched junction bases: 10. CDR3 length: 17 amino acids. The DNA of the CDR3 is TGTGCCAGCAGCCCAGCCCGACTAGCGGGGGGCGTAGATACGCAGTATTTT. This sequence encodes CASSPARLAGGVDTQYF.

The V call is TRBV7-2, the J call TRBJ2-1; TRBD2 matches 13 bases. V lost 1 base and J lost 12; bases outside the gene matches: 9. The CDR3 is made up of 16 amino acids. The germline gives CDR1 SGHTA, CDR2 FQGNSA. CDR3 sequence reads: CASSLVWTSGSQGQFF. Written as DNA, the CDR3 is TGTGCCAGCAGCTTAGTTTGGACTAGCGGGAGTCAAGGGCAGTTCTTC. Full variable domain (missing parts from reference TRBV7-2 and TRBJ2-1): GAGVSQSPSNKVTEKGKDVELRCDPISGHTALYWYRQSLGQGLEFLIYFQGNSAPDKSGLPSDRFSAERTGGSVSTLTIQRTQQEDSAVYLCASSLVWTSGSQGQFFGPGTRLTVL.

This clonotype has more than one count but fewer than ten. The chain joins TRBV29-1 to TRBJ1-1; TRBD1 might be the D (6 bases). Trimming left V 3 bases short and J 6 bases short, with 11 bases between. This CDR3 region has 12 residues. Germline CDR1 reads SQVTM; CDR2 reads ANQGSEA. CDR3: CSVDRQGPEAFF. DNA of the CDR3: TGCAGCGTTGATCGGCAGGGGCCTGAAGCTTTCTTT. Full variable domain (rest looked up from reference TRBV29-1 and TRBJ1-1): SAVISQKPSRDICQRGTSLTIQCQVDSQVTMMFWYRQQPGQSLTLIATANQGSEATYESGFVIDKFPISRPNLTFSTLTVSNMSPEDSSIYLCSVDRQGPEAFFGQGTRLTVV.

The chain is built from TRBV10-3 and TRBJ2-7; D unresolved. This CDR3 has 13 residues. The V and J ends lost 6 bases and 0 bases respectively, with 9 bases between them. Germline V gene lookup returns CDR1 ENHRY and CDR2 SYGVKD. The CDR3 reads CAIRLTASYEQYF. Written as DNA, the CDR3 is TGTGCCATCAGACTCACGGCCTCCTACGAGCAGTACTTC.

The chain couples TRBV12-3 or TRBV12-4 to TRBJ2-4; D is tentatively TRBD1 or TRBD2 (5 bases each). Trimming stripped 7 bases from V and 8 bases from J, with 21 bases between. The CDR3 sequence is 15 residues long. CDR3 sequence: CASTTKGRQRDIQYF. The CDR3 DNA follows: TGTGCCAGCACCACTAAGGGACGCCAAAGAGACATTCAGTACTTC.

The CDR3 protein is CASSALDIYNEQFF. The CDR3 bases are TGTGCCAGCAGCGCGTTAGACATCTACAATGAGCAGTTCTTC. This chain links TRBV9 with TRBJ2-1; D remains ambiguous. The CDR3 runs to 14 residues. V was pared by 3 bases and J by 3 bases, with 10 bases between. Germline lookup yields CDR1 SGDLS and CDR2 YYNGEE.

The gene calls are TRBV28 and TRBJ1-2; the match to TRBD1 covers 7 bases. The V gene end was trimmed by 8 bases and the J gene end by 7 bases; junction bases not matched to a gene: 13. CDR3 length: 14 residues. Germline lookup yields CDR1 MDHEN and CDR2 SYDVKM. The CDR3 nucleotides are TGTGCCAGCGGGACAGCCTCCGAGGGTAGTGGCTACACCTTC. It is translated as CASGTASEGSGYTF.

The chain recombines TRBV20-1 with TRBJ2-1; D is ambiguous. Trimming removed 0 bases from V and 0 bases from J, with 9 bases in between. Per the germline V gene, CDR1 is DFQATT and CDR2 is SNEGSKA (reference sequence). CDR3 size: 15 residues. As DNA, the CDR3 is TGCAGTGCTAGAGATCCCCCTAGCTCCTACAATGAGCAGTTCTTC. It specifies CSARDPPSSYNEQFF.

This clonotype was counted only a few times. J is TRBJ2-1 and V is TRBV29-1, with 8 bases identical to TRBD1. With V trimmed by 6 bases and J by 2 bases, 3 bases remained unmatched. The germline CDR1 and CDR2 sequences are SQVTM and ANQGSEA. The CDR3 has 13 residues. CDR3 sequence: CSVGQGPYNEQFF. The CDR3 DNA follows: TGCAGCGTCGGACAGGGTCCCTACAATGAGCAGTTCTTC.

CDR3 sequence: CSARVGHPNQPQHF. CDR3 in DNA: TGCAGTGCTAGAGTGGGACACCCCAATCAGCCCCAGCATTTT. This chain uses TRBV20-1 with TRBJ1-5; D perhaps matches TRBD1 (6 bases). Germline CDR1 reads DFQATT; CDR2 reads SNEGSKA (reference sequence). The germline V and J ends were trimmed by 1 base and 3 bases, with 10 bases remaining between them. There are 14 residues in the CDR3.

The V gene is TRBV7-6, the J gene TRBJ2-1, with D possibly TRBD1 on 6 matching bases. V was clipped by 6 bases and J by 6 bases, with 12 bases between them. The germline V gene encodes CDR1 SGHVS and CDR2 FNYEAQ. The CDR3 extends over 13 amino acids. CDR3 sequence reads: CASSFTTGNEQFF. For the CDR3, the DNA is TGTGCCAGCAGTTTCACGACAGGCAATGAGCAGTTCTTC.

This clonotype was detected only a few times. This rearrangement joins TRBV10-2 to TRBJ1-1; no reliable D call. Germline assignment: CDR1 WSHSY and CDR2 SAAADI. The CDR3 runs 13 residues. Between the trimmed V and J ends, which lost 5 bases and 2 bases, there was a span of 9 bases. The CDR3 DNA follows: TGCGCCAGCAGTACTATACTAAACACTGAAGCTTTCTTT. It encodes CASSTILNTEAFF.

The rearrangement links TRBV18 to TRBJ2-1, with D maybe TRBD2 (6 bases). Per the germline V gene, CDR1 is KGHSH and CDR2 is LQKENI. CDR3 length equals 15 residues. V lost 4 bases, J lost 4 bases, and 14 bases lay in between. The CDR3 DNA reads as TGTGCCAGCTCACGACGCGGGGAGAAATACAATGAGCAGTTCTTC. Translation: CASSRRGEKYNEQFF.

This clonotype was seen more than once but under ten times. The chain employs TRBV12-3 or TRBV12-4 and TRBJ1-2; D call uncertain. This CDR3 is 12 amino acids long. The ends were cut back, 2 bases at V and 8 bases at J, with 9 bases in the middle. Here the CDR3 reads CASSLSPFGYTF. The CDR3 region has the DNA TGTGCCAGCAGTTTAAGTCCCTTCGGCTACACCTTC.

The rearrangement joins TRBV19 to TRBJ2-7; 9 positions match TRBD1. The V gene end was trimmed by 7 bases and the J gene end by 5 bases; junction bases not matched to a gene: 12. This CDR3 is built from 15 residues. CDR1 and CDR2 (germline): LNHDA, SQIVND (reference sequence). In nucleotides, the CDR3 is TGTGCCAGTAAGCTTATGGGGACAGGGTATCACGAGCAGTACTTC. Translated, it gives CASKLMGTGYHEQYF.

This clonotype was counted between two and nine times. The chain is built from TRBV20-1 and TRBJ2-1, with 13 bases aligning to TRBD2. The CDR3 runs 16 residues. Germline CDR1 and CDR2: DFQATT and SNEGSKA (reference sequence). Trimming took 7 bases from V and 1 from J; bases not matched to a gene: 7. CDR3 nucleotides: TGCAGTGTCGGGACTAGCGGGATCCTATCCTACAATGAGCAGTTCTTC. It specifies CSVGTSGILSYNEQFF.

The chain couples TRBV29-1 to TRBJ2-7, with 7 positions matching TRBD1. The germline V gene encodes CDR1 SQVTM and CDR2 ANQGSEA. The CDR3 sequence is 15 residues long. Trimming took 6 bases from V and 4 from J; bases not matched to a gene: 15. CDR3 amino acids: CSVLDSGTDSYEQYF. For the CDR3, the DNA is TGCAGCGTCCTAGACTCCGGGACAGATTCTTACGAGCAGTACTTC.

Note on this clonotype: A junction boundary mismatches the germline segment, possibly from a read error. The chain recombines TRBV5-1 with TRBJ2-6; weak D call: TRBD1 (5 bases). Germline loops: CDR1 SGHRS, CDR2 YFSETQ. CDR3 length: 14 amino acids. Here the CDR3 reads CASSLEGGANVPTF. The CDR3 DNA reads as TGCGCCAGCAGCTTGGAGGGTGGGGCCAACGTCCCGACTTTC.